The clone carrying this TCR beta chain was seen more than once but under ten times. The source of the sample is a study of blood T cell repertoires in COVID-19. Across the whole study: Italy, Spain and the United States were the sources of the convalescent and acute COVID-19 samples.

Trimming took 2 bases from V and 5 from J, leaving 19 bases between them. This CDR3 is built from 17 residues. In germline, CDR1 is SGHVS, CDR2 FNYEAQ. Sequencing used immunoSEQ multiplex PCR; TCRdb keeps in-frame clones, though not all of them. The sample yields roughly 140,000 clones, about four fifths seen once. The V gene is TRBV7-6, the J gene TRBJ2-1; D is perhaps TRBD1 (6 bases). What was sequenced was peripheral blood. The TCR sequence derives from a human donor in a cohort sampled during active COVID-19. The CDR3 DNA reads as TGTGCCAGCAGCTTACGATACAGGGCTTTGGCCAACAATGAGCAGTTCTTC. Encoded protein: CASSLRYRALANNEQFF.